This T cell receptor (beta chain) stems from a study of OX40 agonist ivuxolimab in advanced cancers. Assay used: immunoSEQ multiplex PCR; TCRdb lists only in-frame clones, some missing. The sample lists about 61,000 clones; 86% were seen once. V lost 1 base, J lost 3 bases, and 16 bases lay in between. CDR1 and CDR2 (germline): MGHRA, YSYEKL. The CDR3 spans 17 residues. The sequence came from an adult with an advanced solid tumor such as melanoma, head and neck, liver or kidney cancer. The gene calls are TRBV4-1 and TRBJ2-1, with D maybe TRBD2 (6 bases). Sequencing was performed on CD4+ or CD8+ T cells sorted from blood, taken in a trial of the OX40 agonist ivuxolimab. The DNA for the CDR3 is TGCGCCAGCAGCCAAGTTGCGGGATTCCCCAGCTACAATGAGCAGTTCTTC. This codes for CASSQVAGFPSYNEQFF.